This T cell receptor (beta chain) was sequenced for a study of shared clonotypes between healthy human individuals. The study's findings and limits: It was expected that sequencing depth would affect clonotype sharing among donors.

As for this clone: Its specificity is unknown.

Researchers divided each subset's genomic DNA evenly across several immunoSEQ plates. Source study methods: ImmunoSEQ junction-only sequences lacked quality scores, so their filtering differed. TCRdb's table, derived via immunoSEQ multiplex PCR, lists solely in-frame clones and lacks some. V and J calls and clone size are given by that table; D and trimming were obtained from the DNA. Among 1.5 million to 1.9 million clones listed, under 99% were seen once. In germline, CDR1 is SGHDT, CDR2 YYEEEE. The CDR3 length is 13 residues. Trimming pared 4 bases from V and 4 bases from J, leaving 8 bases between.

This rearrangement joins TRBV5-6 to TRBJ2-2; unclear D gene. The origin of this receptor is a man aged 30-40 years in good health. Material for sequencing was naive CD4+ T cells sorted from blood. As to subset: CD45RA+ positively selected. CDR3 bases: TGTGCCAGCAGCCTGTTAGGCACCGGGGAGCTGTTTTTT. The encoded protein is CASSLLGTGELFF.